This TCR beta chain was captured in a study of T cells in localized non-small cell lung cancer. Findings of the study overall: Exceeding tumor, uninvolved adjacent lung had the highest T cell clonality. There were a median about 53 of the top 100 tumor clones appearing in adjacent lung. Heterogeneity stays possible, as sequencing covered only one tumor region.

By sample fraction, this clone is medium-sized. Antigen: not known. The data were produced by immunoSEQ multiplex PCR, yet TCRdb's version contains in-frame clones alone and is incomplete. The profile shows about 28,000 clones, 65% to 85% of them singletons. After removal of 6 bases from V and 4 bases from J, the junction contained 10 bases not matched to a gene. Per the germline V gene, CDR1 is MDHEN and CDR2 is SYDVKM. This CDR3 comprises 15 residues. The chain recombines TRBV28 with TRBJ1-2; 8 bases agree with TRBD1. The input for sequencing was peripheral blood mononuclear cells, taken before any cancer treatment. This sequence was found in a man between 40 and 70 years old with stage III lung adenocarcinoma. CDR3 nucleotide sequence: TGTGCCAGCAGGCTGCCAGGGACAGGCGCCTATGGCTACACCTTC. The encoded protein is CASRLPGTGAYGYTF.